The source of this T cell receptor beta chain is a study of regulatory T cells in long-lasting Graves disease. CDR3 length: 15 residues. Germline V gene data show CDR1 as SGHKS and CDR2 as YYEKEE (reference sequence). V lost 7 bases and J lost 0; bases outside the gene matches: 7. Arm-PCR of CDR3 regions and iRepertoire HTBI primers were the basis on which TCR beta libraries were built. TCRdb re-called the multiplex PCR reads with MiXCR, one entry per CDR3 protein. The sample lists a few hundred thousand distinct CDR3 sequences, around 15% occurring once. Time point of the sample: newly diagnosed GD, antithyroid drugs for less than 3 months. The authors made the TCR library using RNA they extracted from PBMCs. This same sample was also taken into another study, of T cells in Graves' hyperthyroidism and ophthalmopathy.

This sequence joins TRBV5-5 and TRBJ1-3; 7 nucleotides agree with TRBD1. The source was peripheral blood mononuclear cells (PBMCs), collected at new diagnosis, from a patient treated with antithyroid drugs. The receptor comes from a woman aged 18-29 years with Graves disease. CDR3 sequence reads: CASSRQGPSGNTIYF. The CDR3 coding sequence is TGTGCCAGCTCGAGACAGGGCCCCTCTGGAAACACCATATATTTT. Looking up the rest from reference TRBV5-5 and TRBJ1-3 gives the full variable domain: DAGVTQSPTHLIKTRGQQVTLRCSPISGHKSVSWYQQVLGQGPQFIFQYYEKEERGRGNFPDRFSARQFPNYSSELNVNALLLGDSALYLCASSRQGPSGNTIYFGEGSWLTVV.